This TCR beta chain derives from a study of blood T cell repertoires in COVID-19. Study information: Samples taken during acute and convalescent COVID-19 were collected in the United States, Italy and Spain. PBMCs, B-cell-depleted T cells, or T cells were the source of the cDNA or gDNA that made up the material.

With V trimmed by 0 bases and J by 1 base, 9 bases remained unmatched. This CDR3 spans 19 amino acids. CDR1 is SGDLS, CDR2 YYNGEE, per germline. Clones were sequenced by immunoSEQ multiplex PCR, and TCRdb holds only the in-frame ones, with some missing. The sample yields approximately 270,000 clones, around 93% seen once. Living in under 30 US areas, the participants were between roughly 18 and 90 years of age. The source is a man in his forties or fifties who had been exposed to COVID-19. Sequencing was done on a sample of PBMCs or T cells enriched from blood (not recorded which). V gene TRBV9 combines with J gene TRBJ2-3; 12 nucleotides agree with TRBD2. CDR3 sequence reads: CASSVVGLAGGPGTDTQYF. The CDR3 bases are TGTGCCAGCAGCGTAGTGGGTCTAGCGGGAGGGCCCGGCACAGATACGCAGTATTTT.